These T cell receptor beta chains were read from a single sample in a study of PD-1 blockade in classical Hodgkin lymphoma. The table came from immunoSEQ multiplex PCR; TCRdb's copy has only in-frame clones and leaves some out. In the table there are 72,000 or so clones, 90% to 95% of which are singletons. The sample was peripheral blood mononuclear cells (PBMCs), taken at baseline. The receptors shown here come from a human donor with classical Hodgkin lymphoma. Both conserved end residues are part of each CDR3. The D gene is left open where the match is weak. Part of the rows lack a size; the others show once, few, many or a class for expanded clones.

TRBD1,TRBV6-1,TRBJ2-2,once,CASSEAPYQGAGTGELFF,TGTGCCAGCAGTGAAGCGCCATATCAGGGGGCGGGCACCGGGGAGCTGTTTTTT
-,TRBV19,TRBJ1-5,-,CASSILDGNNQPQHF,TGTGCCAGTAGTATCCTAGACGGCAACAATCAGCCCCAGCATTTT
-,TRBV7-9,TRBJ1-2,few,CASSLAAGTIYGYTF,TGTGCCAGCAGCTTAGCGGCAGGAACGATCTATGGCTACACCTTC
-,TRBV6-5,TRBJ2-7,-,CASTSEEGRDEQYF,TGTGCCAGCACATCGGAAGAGGGACGGGATGAGCAGTACTTC
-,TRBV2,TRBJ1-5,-,CASSGSGATYSNQPQHF,TGTGCCAGCAGTGGCTCCGGGGCTACTTATAGCAATCAGCCCCAGCATTTT
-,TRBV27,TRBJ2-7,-,CASSLLASLYEQYF,TGTGCCAGCAGTCTGTTAGCGAGTCTCTACGAGCAGTACTTC
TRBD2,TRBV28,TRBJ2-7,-,CASSLTSGSYEQYF,TGTGCCAGCAGTTTAACTAGCGGGTCCTACGAGCAGTACTTC
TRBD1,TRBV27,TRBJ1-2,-,CASMPDGGGHYGYTF,TGTGCCAGCATGCCCGATGGAGGGGGCCACTATGGCTACACCTTC
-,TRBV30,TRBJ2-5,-,CAWSVTGERAETQYF,TGTGCCTGGAGTGTTACAGGGGAGCGGGCAGAGACCCAGTACTTC
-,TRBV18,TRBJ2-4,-,CAWGPLAKNIQYF,TGTGCCTGGGGCCCCCTAGCCAAAAACATTCAGTACTTC
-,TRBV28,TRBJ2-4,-,CASKQTGSIAKNIQYF,TGTGCCAGCAAACAAACAGGAAGCATAGCCAAAAACATTCAGTACTTC
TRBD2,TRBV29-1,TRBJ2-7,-,CSVEGHSGEGRQYF,TGCAGCGTTGAGGGGCACTCGGGGGAGGGCCGTCAGTACTTC
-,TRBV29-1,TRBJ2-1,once,CSVVRANNEQFF,TGCAGCGTTGTCAGGGCAAACAATGAGCAGTTCTTC
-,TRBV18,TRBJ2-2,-,CASSLTHLSLSGELFF,TGTGCCAGCTCACTCACCCATCTGAGTCTCTCCGGGGAGCTGTTTTTT
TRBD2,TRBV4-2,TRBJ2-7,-,CASSQDFGSGGAHEQYF,TGTGCCAGCAGCCAAGATTTTGGTAGCGGGGGGGCTCACGAGCAGTACTTC
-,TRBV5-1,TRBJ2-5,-,CASSDGSNSQETQYF,TGCGCCAGCAGCGACGGGTCCAACTCTCAAGAGACCCAGTACTTC
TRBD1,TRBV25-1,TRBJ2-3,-,CASSEPPGQGTDTQYF,TGTGCCAGCAGTGAACCACCGGGACAGGGCACAGATACGCAGTATTTT
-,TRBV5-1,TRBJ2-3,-,CASSLVGDYTDTQYF,TGCGCCAGCAGCTTGGTTGGCGACTACACAGATACGCAGTATTTT
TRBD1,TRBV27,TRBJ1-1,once,CASSSGPGGPRWENTEAFF,TGTGCCAGCAGTTCTGGTCCAGGGGGGCCCCGGTGGGAGAACACTGAAGCTTTCTTT
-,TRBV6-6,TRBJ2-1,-,CASSPIGGSTHEQFF,TGTGCCAGCAGTCCCATCGGGGGTAGCACTCATGAGCAGTTCTTC
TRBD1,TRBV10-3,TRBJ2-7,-,CAISEPSGMLGTADEQYF,TGTGCCATCAGTGAGCCCTCGGGTATGCTGGGGACAGCCGACGAGCAGTACTTC
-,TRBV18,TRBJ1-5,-,CASSPSGQWVDQHF,TGTGCCAGCTCACCAAGCGGTCAGTGGGTAGACCAGCATTTT
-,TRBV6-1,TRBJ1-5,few,CASSGLGDTNQPQHF,TGTGCCAGCAGTGGGTTAGGGGACACCAATCAGCCCCAGCATTTT
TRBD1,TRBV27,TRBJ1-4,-,CASSPRDRNLREKLFF,TGTGCCAGCAGTCCGAGGGACAGAAATCTTCGTGAAAAACTGTTTTTT
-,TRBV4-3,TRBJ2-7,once,CASSLQTAVNEQYF,TGCGCCAGCAGCCTTCAGACGGCCGTTAACGAGCAGTACTTC
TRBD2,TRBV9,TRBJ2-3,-,CASSVELAGGTDTQYF,TGTGCCAGCAGCGTAGAACTAGCGGGGGGCACAGATACGCAGTATTTT
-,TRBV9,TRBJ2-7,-,CASSAERASPSYEQYF,TGTGCCAGCAGCGCCGAGCGAGCGTCCCCTTCCTACGAGCAGTACTTC
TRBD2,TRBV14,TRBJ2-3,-,CASSQVPGLAVTDTQYF,TGTGCCAGCAGCCAAGTTCCGGGACTAGCGGTCACAGATACGCAGTATTTT
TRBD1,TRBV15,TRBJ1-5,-,CATSSVGQGDQPQHF,TGTGCCACCAGCAGCGTGGGACAGGGGGATCAGCCCCAGCATTTT
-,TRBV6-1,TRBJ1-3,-,CASTSGVYSGNTIYF,TGTGCCAGCACCTCGGGGGTTTACTCTGGAAACACCATATATTTT
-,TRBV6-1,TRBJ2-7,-,CASSEATAGYEQYF,TGTGCCAGCAGTGAAGCGACAGCGGGCTACGAGCAGTACTTC
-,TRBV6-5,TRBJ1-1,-,CASRQRYRNTEAFF,TGTGCCAGCAGACAGAGATACAGGAACACTGAAGCTTTCTTT
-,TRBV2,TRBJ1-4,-,CASSEGQPNEKLFF,TGTGCCAGCAGTGAGGGGCAGCCTAATGAAAAACTGTTTTTT
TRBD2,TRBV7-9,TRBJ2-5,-,CASSPGSGAQETQYF,TGTGCCAGCAGCCCCGGGAGCGGGGCTCAAGAGACCCAGTACTTC
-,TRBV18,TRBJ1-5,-,CASSPGHGSQSSNQPQHF,TGTGCCAGCTCACCGGGACATGGGTCTCAAAGTAGCAATCAGCCCCAGCATTTT
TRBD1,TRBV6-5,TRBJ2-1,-,CATRTGPDSYNEQFF,TGTGCCACCCGGACAGGTCCTGATTCCTACAATGAGCAGTTCTTC
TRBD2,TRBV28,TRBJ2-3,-,CASSLGTSGMVDTQYF,TGTGCCAGCAGTTTAGGGACTAGCGGGATGGTAGATACGCAGTATTTT